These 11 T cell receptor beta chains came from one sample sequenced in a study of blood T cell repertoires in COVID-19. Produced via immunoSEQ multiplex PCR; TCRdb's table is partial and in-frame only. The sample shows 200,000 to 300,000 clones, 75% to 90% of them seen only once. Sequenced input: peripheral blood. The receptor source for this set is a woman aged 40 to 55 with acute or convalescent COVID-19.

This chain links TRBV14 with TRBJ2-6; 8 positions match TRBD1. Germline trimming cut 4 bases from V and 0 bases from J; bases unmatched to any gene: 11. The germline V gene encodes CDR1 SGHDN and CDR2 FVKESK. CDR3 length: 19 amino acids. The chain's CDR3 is CASSREQGVSSSGANVLTF. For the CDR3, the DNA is TGTGCCAGCAGCCGCGAACAGGGGGTTTCTAGCTCTGGGGCCAACGTCCTGACTTTC.

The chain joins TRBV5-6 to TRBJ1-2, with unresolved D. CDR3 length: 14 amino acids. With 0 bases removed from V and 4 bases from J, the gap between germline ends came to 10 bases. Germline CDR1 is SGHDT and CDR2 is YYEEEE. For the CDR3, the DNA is TGTGCCAGCAGCTTGGGTATGGACTTCTATGGCTACACCTTC. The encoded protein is CASSLGMDFYGYTF.

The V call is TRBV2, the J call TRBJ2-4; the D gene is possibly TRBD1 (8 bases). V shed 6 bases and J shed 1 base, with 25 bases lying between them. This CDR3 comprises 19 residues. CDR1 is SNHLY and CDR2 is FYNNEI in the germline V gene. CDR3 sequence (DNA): TGTGCCAGCAGCCCCGGAGCAGGGGGCGGGGGCTTTGCCAAAAACATTCAGTACTTC. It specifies CASSPGAGGGGFAKNIQYF.

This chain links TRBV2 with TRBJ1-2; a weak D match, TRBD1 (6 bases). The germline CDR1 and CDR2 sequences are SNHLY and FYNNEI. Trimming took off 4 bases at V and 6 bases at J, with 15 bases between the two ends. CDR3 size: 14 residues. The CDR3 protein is CASSATGFTDGYTF. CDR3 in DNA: TGTGCCAGCAGTGCTACAGGGTTTACGGATGGCTACACCTTC.

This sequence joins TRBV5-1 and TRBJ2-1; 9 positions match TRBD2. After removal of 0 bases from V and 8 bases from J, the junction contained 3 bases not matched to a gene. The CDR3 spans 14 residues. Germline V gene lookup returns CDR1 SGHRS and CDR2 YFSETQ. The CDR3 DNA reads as TGCGCCAGCAGCTTGGGCGGGGGGGCTCATGAGCAGTTCTTC. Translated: CASSLGGGAHEQFF.

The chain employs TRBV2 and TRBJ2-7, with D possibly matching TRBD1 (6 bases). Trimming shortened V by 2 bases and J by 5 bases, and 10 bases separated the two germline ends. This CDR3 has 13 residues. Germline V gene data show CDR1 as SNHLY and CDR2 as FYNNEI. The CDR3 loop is CASSERSGDEQYV. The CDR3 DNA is TGTGCCAGCAGTGAAAGGTCAGGGGACGAGCAGTACGTC.

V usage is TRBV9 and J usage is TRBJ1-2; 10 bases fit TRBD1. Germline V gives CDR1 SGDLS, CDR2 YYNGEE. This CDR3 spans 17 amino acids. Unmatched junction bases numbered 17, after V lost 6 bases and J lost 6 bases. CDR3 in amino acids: CASTREVKETGGDGYTF. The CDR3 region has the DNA TGTGCCAGCACAAGAGAGGTGAAAGAGACAGGGGGCGATGGCTACACCTTC.

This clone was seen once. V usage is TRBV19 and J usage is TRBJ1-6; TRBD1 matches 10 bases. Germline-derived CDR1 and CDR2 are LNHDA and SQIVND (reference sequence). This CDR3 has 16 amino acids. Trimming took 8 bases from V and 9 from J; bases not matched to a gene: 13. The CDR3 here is CASSDRGLLSGSPLHF. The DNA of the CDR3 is TGTGCCAGTTCCGACAGGGGGCTTCTAAGTGGTTCACCCCTCCACTTT. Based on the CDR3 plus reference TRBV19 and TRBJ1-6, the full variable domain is DGGITQSPKYLFRKEGQNVTLSCEQNLNHDAMYWYRQDPGQGLRLIYYSQIVNDFQKGDIAEGYSVSREKKESFPLTVTSAQKNPTAFYLCASSDRGLLSGSPLHFGNGTRLTVT.

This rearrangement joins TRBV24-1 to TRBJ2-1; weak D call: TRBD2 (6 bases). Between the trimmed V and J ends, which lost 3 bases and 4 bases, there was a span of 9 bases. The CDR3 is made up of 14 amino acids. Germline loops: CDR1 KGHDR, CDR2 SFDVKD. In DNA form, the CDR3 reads TGTGCCACCAGTGATGGCGGGACTTACAATGAGCAGTTCTTC. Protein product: CATSDGGTYNEQFF.

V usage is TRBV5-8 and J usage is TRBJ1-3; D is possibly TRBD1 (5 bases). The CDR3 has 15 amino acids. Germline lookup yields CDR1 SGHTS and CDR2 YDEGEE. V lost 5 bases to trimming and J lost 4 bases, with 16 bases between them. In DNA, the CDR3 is TGTGCCAGCAGACAAGATGAGTCAGGGGGAAACACCATATATTTT. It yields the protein CASRQDESGGNTIYF.

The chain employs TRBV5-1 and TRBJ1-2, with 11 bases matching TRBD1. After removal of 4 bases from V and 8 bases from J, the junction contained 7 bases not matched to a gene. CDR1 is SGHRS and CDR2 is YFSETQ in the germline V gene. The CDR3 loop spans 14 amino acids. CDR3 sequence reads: CASSPGQGVKGYTF. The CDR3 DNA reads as TGCGCCAGCAGCCCGGGACAGGGGGTTAAAGGCTACACCTTC. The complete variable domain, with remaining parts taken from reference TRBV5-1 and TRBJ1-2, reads KAGVTQTPRYLIKTRGQQVTLSCSPISGHRSVSWYQQTPGQGLQFLFEYFSETQRNKGNFPGRFSGRQFSNSRSEMNVSTLELGDSALYLCASSPGQGVKGYTFGSGTRLTVV.